This T cell receptor (beta chain) was sequenced for a study of blood T cell repertoires in COVID-19. CDR1 LNHDA and CDR2 SQIVND come from the germline V gene (reference sequence). V trimming: 3 bases; J trimming: 7 bases; junction bases outside the gene matches: 10. The CDR3 has 15 amino acids. Methods used by the authors: Amplification of reference gene primers was used by the study to estimate nucleated cell counts. Generated by immunoSEQ multiplex PCR, the TCRdb table keeps only in-frame clones and is missing some. The V and J calls and clone size come from that table; D and trimming were worked out from the DNA. The sample has 150,000 or so clones, around 90% seen once.

The rearrangement uses TRBV19 and TRBJ1-2, with 8 bases identical to TRBD1. The sequenced sample consisted of peripheral blood. This clonotype originated in a man aged 55-75 years with acute or convalescent COVID-19. CDR3 in amino acids: CASSITGGPTGGYTF. CDR3 coding DNA: TGTGCCAGTAGTATCACAGGGGGTCCCACTGGTGGCTACACCTTC.